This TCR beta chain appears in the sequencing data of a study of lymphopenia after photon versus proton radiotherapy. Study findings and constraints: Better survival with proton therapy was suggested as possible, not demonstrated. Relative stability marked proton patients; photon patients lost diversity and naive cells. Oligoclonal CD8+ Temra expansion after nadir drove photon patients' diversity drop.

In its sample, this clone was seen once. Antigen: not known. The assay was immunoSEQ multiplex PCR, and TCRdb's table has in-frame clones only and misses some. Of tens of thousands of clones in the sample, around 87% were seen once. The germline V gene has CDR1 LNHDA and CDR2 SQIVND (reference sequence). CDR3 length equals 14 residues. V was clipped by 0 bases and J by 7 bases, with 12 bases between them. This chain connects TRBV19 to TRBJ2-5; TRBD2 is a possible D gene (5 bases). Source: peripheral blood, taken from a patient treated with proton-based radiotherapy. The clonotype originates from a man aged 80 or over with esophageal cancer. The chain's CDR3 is CASSIDGLARTQYF. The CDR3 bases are TGTGCCAGTAGTATAGACGGCCTAGCACGGACCCAGTACTTC.